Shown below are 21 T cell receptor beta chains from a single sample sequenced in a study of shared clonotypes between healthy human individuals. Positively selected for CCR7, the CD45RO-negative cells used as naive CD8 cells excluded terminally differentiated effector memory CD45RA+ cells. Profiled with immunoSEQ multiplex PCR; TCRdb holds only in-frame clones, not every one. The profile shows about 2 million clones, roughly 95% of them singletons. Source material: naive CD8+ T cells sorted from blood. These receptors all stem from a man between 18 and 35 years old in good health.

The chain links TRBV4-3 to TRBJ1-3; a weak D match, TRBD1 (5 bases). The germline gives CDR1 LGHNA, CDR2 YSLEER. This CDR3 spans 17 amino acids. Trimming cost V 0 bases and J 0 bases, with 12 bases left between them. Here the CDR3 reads CASSQDQGSNSGNTIYF. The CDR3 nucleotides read TGCGCCAGCAGCCAAGATCAGGGATCCAACTCTGGAAACACCATATATTTT.

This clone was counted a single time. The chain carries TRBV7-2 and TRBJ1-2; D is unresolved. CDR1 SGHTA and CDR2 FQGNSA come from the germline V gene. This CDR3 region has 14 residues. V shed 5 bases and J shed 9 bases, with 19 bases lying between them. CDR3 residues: CASSPYVGYTSYTF. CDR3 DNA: TGTGCCAGCAGCCCCTATGTAGGATATACGAGCTACACCTTC.

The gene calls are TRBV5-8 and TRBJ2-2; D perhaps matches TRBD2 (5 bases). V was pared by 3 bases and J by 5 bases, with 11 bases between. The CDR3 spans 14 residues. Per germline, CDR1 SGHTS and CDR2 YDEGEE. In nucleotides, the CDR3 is TGTGCCAGCAGCTGGGGAGCGATAACCGGGGAGCTGTTTTTT. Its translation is CASSWGAITGELFF.

CDR3 in DNA: TGTGCCAGCAGTGCAAACCGAAACAGGGATTATTCGCACGAGCAGTACTTC. Encoded protein: CASSANRNRDYSHEQYF. The rearrangement uses TRBV6-1 and TRBJ2-7, with D perhaps TRBD1 (6 bases). Trimming stripped 4 bases from V and 5 bases from J, with 24 bases between. The germline CDR1 and CDR2 sequences are MNHNS and SASEGT. CDR3 length: 17 residues.

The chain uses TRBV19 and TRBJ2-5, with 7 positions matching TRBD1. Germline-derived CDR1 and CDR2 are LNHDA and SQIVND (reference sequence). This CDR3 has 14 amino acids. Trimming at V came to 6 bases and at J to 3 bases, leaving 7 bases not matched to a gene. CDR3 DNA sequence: TGTGCCAGTAGCCGACTTGACAGGGAAGAGACCCAGTACTTC. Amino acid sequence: CASSRLDREETQYF.

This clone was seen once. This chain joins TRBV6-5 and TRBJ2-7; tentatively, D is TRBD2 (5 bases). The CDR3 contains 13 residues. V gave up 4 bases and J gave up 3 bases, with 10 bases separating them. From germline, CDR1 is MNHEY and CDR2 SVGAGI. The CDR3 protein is CASSSDEGYEQYF. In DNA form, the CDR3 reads TGTGCCAGCAGTTCGGACGAGGGCTACGAGCAGTACTTC.

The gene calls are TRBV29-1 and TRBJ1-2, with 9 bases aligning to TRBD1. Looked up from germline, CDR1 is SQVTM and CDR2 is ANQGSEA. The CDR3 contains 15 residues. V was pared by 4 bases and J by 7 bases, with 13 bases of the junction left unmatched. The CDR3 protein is CSVAGTGSTISGYTF. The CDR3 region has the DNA TGCAGCGTTGCCGGGACAGGGAGTACAATCAGTGGCTACACCTTC.

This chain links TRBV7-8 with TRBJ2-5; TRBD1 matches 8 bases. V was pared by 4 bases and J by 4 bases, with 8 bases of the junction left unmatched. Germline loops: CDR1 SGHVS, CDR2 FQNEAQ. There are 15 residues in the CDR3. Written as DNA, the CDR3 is TGTGCCAGCAGCTCTACCGGGACAGGCCTAGAGACCCAGTACTTC. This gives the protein CASSSTGTGLETQYF.

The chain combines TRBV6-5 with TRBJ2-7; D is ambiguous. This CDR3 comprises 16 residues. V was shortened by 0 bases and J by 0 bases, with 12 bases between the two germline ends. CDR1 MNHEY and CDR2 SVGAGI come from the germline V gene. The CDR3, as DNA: TGTGCCAGCAGTTACTCGGTTGGGGAATTCTCCTACGAGCAGTACTTC. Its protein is CASSYSVGEFSYEQYF.

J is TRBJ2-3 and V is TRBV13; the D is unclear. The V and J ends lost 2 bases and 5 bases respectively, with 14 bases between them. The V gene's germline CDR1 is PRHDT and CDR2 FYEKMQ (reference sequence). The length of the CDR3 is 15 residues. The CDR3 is CASSLYGSLLDTQYF. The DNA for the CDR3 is TGTGCCAGCAGCTTATACGGCTCTCTGCTAGATACGCAGTATTTT.

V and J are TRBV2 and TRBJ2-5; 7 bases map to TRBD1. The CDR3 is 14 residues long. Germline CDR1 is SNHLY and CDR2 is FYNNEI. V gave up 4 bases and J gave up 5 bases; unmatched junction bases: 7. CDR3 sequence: CASSAVGGSETQYF. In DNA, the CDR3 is TGTGCCAGCAGTGCGGTAGGGGGCAGTGAGACCCAGTACTTC.

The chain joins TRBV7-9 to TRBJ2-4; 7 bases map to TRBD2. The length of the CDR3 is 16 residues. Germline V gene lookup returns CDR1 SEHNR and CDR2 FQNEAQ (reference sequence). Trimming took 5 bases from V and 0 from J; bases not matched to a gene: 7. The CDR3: CASSPIAGLAKNIQYF. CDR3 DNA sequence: TGTGCCAGCAGCCCAATAGCGGGTCTAGCCAAAAACATTCAGTACTTC.

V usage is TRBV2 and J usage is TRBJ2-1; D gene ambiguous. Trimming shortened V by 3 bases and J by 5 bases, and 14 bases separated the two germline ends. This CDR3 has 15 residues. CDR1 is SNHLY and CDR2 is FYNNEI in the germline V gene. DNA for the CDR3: TGTGCCAGCAGTGATTCCGCGGAGACTGACAATGAGCAGTTCTTC. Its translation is CASSDSAETDNEQFF.

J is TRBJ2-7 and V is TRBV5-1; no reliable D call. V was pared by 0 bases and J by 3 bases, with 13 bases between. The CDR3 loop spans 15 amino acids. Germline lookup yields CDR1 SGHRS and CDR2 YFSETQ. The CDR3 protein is CASSLAKGGFYEQYF. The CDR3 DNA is TGCGCCAGCAGCTTGGCCAAGGGCGGATTCTACGAGCAGTACTTC.

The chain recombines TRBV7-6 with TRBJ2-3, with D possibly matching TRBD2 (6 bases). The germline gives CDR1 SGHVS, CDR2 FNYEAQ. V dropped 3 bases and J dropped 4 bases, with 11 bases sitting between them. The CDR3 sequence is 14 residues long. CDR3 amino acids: CASSFEPGADTQYF. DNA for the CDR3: TGTGCCAGCAGCTTCGAACCGGGGGCAGATACGCAGTATTTT. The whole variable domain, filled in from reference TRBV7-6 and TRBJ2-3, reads GAGVSQSPRYKVTKRGQDVALRCDPISGHVSLYWYRQALGQGPEFLTYFNYEAQQDKSGLPNDRFSAERPEGSISTLTIQRTEQRDSAMYRCASSFEPGADTQYFGPGTRLTVL.

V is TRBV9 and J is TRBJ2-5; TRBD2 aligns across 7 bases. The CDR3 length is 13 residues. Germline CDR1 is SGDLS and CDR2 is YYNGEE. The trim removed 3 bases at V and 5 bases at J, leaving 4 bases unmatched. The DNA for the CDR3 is TGTGCCAGCAGCGAGGGGACTATTGAGACCCAGTACTTC. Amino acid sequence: CASSEGTIETQYF.

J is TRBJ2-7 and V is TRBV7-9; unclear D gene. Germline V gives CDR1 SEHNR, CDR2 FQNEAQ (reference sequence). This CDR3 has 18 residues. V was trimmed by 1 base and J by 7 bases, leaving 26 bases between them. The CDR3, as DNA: TGTGCCAGCAGCTTAGGGTCTGAGTTGGGCGGTTTCTCTGAGGAGCAGTACTTC. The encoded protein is CASSLGSELGGFSEEQYF.

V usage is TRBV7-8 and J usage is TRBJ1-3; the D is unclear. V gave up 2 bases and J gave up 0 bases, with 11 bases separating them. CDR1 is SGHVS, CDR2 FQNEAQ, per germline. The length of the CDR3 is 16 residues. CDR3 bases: TGTGCCAGCAGCTTACTGTCCGGAAGCTCTGGAAACACCATATATTTT. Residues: CASSLLSGSSGNTIYF. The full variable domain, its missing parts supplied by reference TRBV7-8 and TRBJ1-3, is GAGVSQSPRYKVAKRGQDVALRCDPISGHVSLFWYQQALGQGPEFLTYFQNEAQLDKSGLPSDRFFAERPEGSVSTLKIQRTQQEDSAVYLCASSLLSGSSGNTIYFGEGSWLTVV.

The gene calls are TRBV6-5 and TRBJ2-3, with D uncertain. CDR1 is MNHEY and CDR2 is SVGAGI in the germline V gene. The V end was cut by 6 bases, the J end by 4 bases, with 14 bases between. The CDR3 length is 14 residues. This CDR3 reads CASRHQDQPDTQYF. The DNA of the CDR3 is TGTGCCAGCAGACACCAGGATCAACCAGATACGCAGTATTTT.

The CDR3 sequence: CASFWDKGIKGDTQYF. The CDR3 coding sequence is TGTGCCAGCTTCTGGGACAAGGGGATTAAAGGCGATACGCAGTATTTT. The V gene is TRBV2, the J gene TRBJ2-3; TRBD1 might be the D (6 bases). V lost 8 bases and J 6 bases, leaving 24 bases between the germline ends. Germline V gene data show CDR1 as SNHLY and CDR2 as FYNNEI. The length of the CDR3 is 16 residues.

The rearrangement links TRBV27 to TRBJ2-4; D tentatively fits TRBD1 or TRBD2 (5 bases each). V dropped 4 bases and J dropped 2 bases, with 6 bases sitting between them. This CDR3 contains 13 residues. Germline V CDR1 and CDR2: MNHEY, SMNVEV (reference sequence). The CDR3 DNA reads TGTGCCAGCAGTTGGGGGTCCAAAAACATTCAGTACTTC. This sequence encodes CASSWGSKNIQYF.